Listed below are T cell receptor beta chains from one sample, sequenced in a study of T cell responses to AZD1222 COVID-19 vaccine. Data came from immunoSEQ multiplex PCR; TCRdb stores just in-frame clones and leaves some out. The sample holds 95,000 to 150,000 clones; over 80% are singletons and the top ten take around 15%. The sample here was peripheral blood, taken on day 0 of AZD1222 vaccination. The receptors here all came from an adult in good health. Both conserved end residues are part of each CDR3. D genes are given only for firm matches. Clone size, where shown, is once, few, many, or a class for clones that have expanded.

cdr3_nt: TGTGCCAGCAGTGAATTCCCAGGATTGAACACTGAAGCTTTCTTT
cdr3_aa: CASSEFPGLNTEAFF
d_call: -
v_call: TRBV6-4
clone_size: -
cdr3_length: 15
j_call: TRBJ1-1

cdr3_nt: TGTGCCAGCAGGACGGTGGGCGAGCAGTACTTC
cdr3_aa: CASRTVGEQYF
d_call: -
v_call: TRBV2
clone_size: -
cdr3_length: 11
j_call: TRBJ2-7

cdr3_nt: TGTGCCAGCAGCTGGGGCGGACGGCAAACTACGGCTTTCTTT
cdr3_aa: CASSWGGRQTTAFF
d_call: -
v_call: TRBV7-8
clone_size: -
cdr3_length: 14
j_call: TRBJ1-1

cdr3_nt: TGCGCCAGCAGCTTGGCCGGGGGCACTCCCTTTGGTGGCTACACCTTC
cdr3_aa: CASSLAGGTPFGGYTF
d_call: -
v_call: TRBV5-1
clone_size: -
cdr3_length: 16
j_call: TRBJ1-2

cdr3_nt: TGTGCCAGCAGCTTTGTACCCAACTACGAGCAGTACTTC
cdr3_aa: CASSFVPNYEQYF
d_call: -
v_call: TRBV5-6
clone_size: -
cdr3_length: 13
j_call: TRBJ2-7

cdr3_nt: TGCGCCAGCAGTGCCGGGAATCAGCCCCAGCATTTT
cdr3_aa: CASSAGNQPQHF
d_call: -
v_call: TRBV10-2
clone_size: -
cdr3_length: 12
j_call: TRBJ1-5

cdr3_nt: TGTGCCAGCAGTCTAGGGACAGGGGGCATTTACGAGCAGTACTTC
cdr3_aa: CASSLGTGGIYEQYF
d_call: TRBD1
v_call: TRBV25-1
clone_size: -
cdr3_length: 15
j_call: TRBJ2-7

cdr3_nt: TGCGCCAGCAGCGCGGACAGGGGGCGAGATACGCAGTATTTT
cdr3_aa: CASSADRGRDTQYF
d_call: TRBD1
v_call: TRBV5-1
clone_size: -
cdr3_length: 14
j_call: TRBJ2-3

cdr3_nt: TGTGCCAGTAGTATAGTGGGCCCGAACACCGGGGAGCTGTTTTTT
cdr3_aa: CASSIVGPNTGELFF
d_call: -
v_call: TRBV19
clone_size: -
cdr3_length: 15
j_call: TRBJ2-2

cdr3_nt: TGTGCCAGCAGCGAAGAGACCCAGTACTTC
cdr3_aa: CASSEETQYF
d_call: -
v_call: TRBV6-6
clone_size: -
cdr3_length: 10
j_call: TRBJ2-5

cdr3_nt: TGTGCCAGCAGAACAGGGGTCTATGGCTACACCTTC
cdr3_aa: CASRTGVYGYTF
d_call: TRBD1
v_call: TRBV25-1
clone_size: -
cdr3_length: 12
j_call: TRBJ1-2

cdr3_nt: TGTGCCAGTAGGGGCAGCCATGCAACTAATGAAAAACTGTTTTTT
cdr3_aa: CASRGSHATNEKLFF
d_call: -
v_call: TRBV19
clone_size: -
cdr3_length: 15
j_call: TRBJ1-4

cdr3_nt: TGTGCCACCGCGGAAGGTATAGCGAACACCGGGGAGCTGTTTTTT
cdr3_aa: CATAEGIANTGELFF
d_call: -
v_call: TRBV19
clone_size: -
cdr3_length: 15
j_call: TRBJ2-2

cdr3_nt: TGCGCCAGCAGAGAGGGGACAGAAACCGGGGAGCTGTTTTTT
cdr3_aa: CASREGTETGELFF
d_call: TRBD1
v_call: TRBV10-2
clone_size: -
cdr3_length: 14
j_call: TRBJ2-2

cdr3_nt: TGCGCCAGCAGCTTGGTTCCCAGCTCGAACACTGAAGCTTTCTTT
cdr3_aa: CASSLVPSSNTEAFF
d_call: -
v_call: TRBV5-1
clone_size: once
cdr3_length: 15
j_call: TRBJ1-1

cdr3_nt: TGTGCCAGCAGCTCACAATGGGGCGAGGGTAAAGTGTACGAGCAGTACTTC
cdr3_aa: CASSSQWGEGKVYEQYF
d_call: -
v_call: TRBV13
clone_size: -
cdr3_length: 17
j_call: TRBJ2-7

cdr3_nt: TGTGCCAGCAGCTTAGCAGCCGGACAGGGCTACGAGCAGTACTTC
cdr3_aa: CASSLAAGQGYEQYF
d_call: TRBD1
v_call: TRBV7-2
clone_size: -
cdr3_length: 15
j_call: TRBJ2-7

cdr3_nt: TGTGCCATCAGCGGGCAGCTAACCAACTATGGCTACACCTTC
cdr3_aa: CAISGQLTNYGYTF
d_call: -
v_call: TRBV10-3
clone_size: once
cdr3_length: 14
j_call: TRBJ1-2

cdr3_nt: TGTGCCAGTAATATGGGGACCGCCTATGGCTACACCTTC
cdr3_aa: CASNMGTAYGYTF
d_call: -
v_call: TRBV19
clone_size: -
cdr3_length: 13
j_call: TRBJ1-2

cdr3_nt: TGTGCCACCACCTCCGACTTGTCTAGCGGGCTCTACAATGAGCAGTTCTTC
cdr3_aa: CATTSDLSSGLYNEQFF
d_call: TRBD2
v_call: TRBV15
clone_size: -
cdr3_length: 17
j_call: TRBJ2-1

cdr3_nt: TGTGCCAGCGGGCTGGGGGGGAATAATGAAAAACTGTTTTTT
cdr3_aa: CASGLGGNNEKLFF
d_call: -
v_call: TRBV28
clone_size: -
cdr3_length: 14
j_call: TRBJ1-4

cdr3_nt: TGTGCCAGAAGCTTGGCCGAGAGGTCGGGGACTGAAGCTTTCTTT
cdr3_aa: CARSLAERSGTEAFF
d_call: -
v_call: TRBV5-3
clone_size: once
cdr3_length: 15
j_call: TRBJ1-1

cdr3_nt: TGTGCCAGCAGCTTAGTTCGGGGTCAGCCCCAGCATTTT
cdr3_aa: CASSLVRGQPQHF
d_call: -
v_call: TRBV7-2
clone_size: -
cdr3_length: 13
j_call: TRBJ1-5

cdr3_nt: TGTGCCAGCAGCTCAGTGGGGAATCAGCCCCAGCATTTT
cdr3_aa: CASSSVGNQPQHF
d_call: -
v_call: TRBV6-5
clone_size: -
cdr3_length: 13
j_call: TRBJ1-5

cdr3_nt: TGTGCCAGCCGGGGGCTGGGGGCCAACGTCCTGACTTTC
cdr3_aa: CASRGLGANVLTF
d_call: -
v_call: TRBV19
clone_size: -
cdr3_length: 13
j_call: TRBJ2-6

cdr3_nt: TGTGCCAGCAGCTTAGCGGGGGTAAACATTCAGTACTTC
cdr3_aa: CASSLAGVNIQYF
d_call: -
v_call: TRBV11-2
clone_size: -
cdr3_length: 13
j_call: TRBJ2-4

cdr3_nt: TGTGCCAGCAGCCCTGGTCCGCTAGGGGGCACCGGGGAGCTGTTTTTT
cdr3_aa: CASSPGPLGGTGELFF
d_call: -
v_call: TRBV7-2
clone_size: many
cdr3_length: 16
j_call: TRBJ2-2

cdr3_nt: TGTGCCAGCAGGAAAGGGTCCGGAATAGATACGCAGTATTTT
cdr3_aa: CASRKGSGIDTQYF
d_call: -
v_call: TRBV27
clone_size: -
cdr3_length: 14
j_call: TRBJ2-3

cdr3_nt: TGTGCCAGTAGTATGGAGCGGGGTCTGCAAGAGACCCAGTACTTC
cdr3_aa: CASSMERGLQETQYF
d_call: TRBD2
v_call: TRBV19
clone_size: -
cdr3_length: 15
j_call: TRBJ2-5

cdr3_nt: TGTGCCAGCAGTCCTCGGGACGTACAAGAGACCCAGTACTTC
cdr3_aa: CASSPRDVQETQYF
d_call: -
v_call: TRBV27
clone_size: -
cdr3_length: 14
j_call: TRBJ2-5

cdr3_nt: TGTGCCAGCAGCTTAGATGCGACAGGGGAAGGCTACACCTTC
cdr3_aa: CASSLDATGEGYTF
d_call: TRBD1
v_call: TRBV11-3
clone_size: -
cdr3_length: 14
j_call: TRBJ1-2

cdr3_nt: TGTGCCTGGAGTGCCAGGGAGGGTCAGCCCCAGCATTTT
cdr3_aa: CAWSAREGQPQHF
d_call: -
v_call: TRBV30
clone_size: -
cdr3_length: 13
j_call: TRBJ1-5

cdr3_nt: TGCGCCAGCAGCCAAGAAAAGGACCAAGGGACAGCCAATAACTATGGCTACACCTTC
cdr3_aa: CASSQEKDQGTANNYGYTF
d_call: TRBD1
v_call: TRBV4-3
clone_size: -
cdr3_length: 19
j_call: TRBJ1-2

cdr3_nt: TGCGCCAGCAGCTTGGAGGGTGAAGCTTTCTTT
cdr3_aa: CASSLEGEAFF
d_call: -
v_call: TRBV5-1
clone_size: -
cdr3_length: 11
j_call: TRBJ1-1

cdr3_nt: TGTGCCAGCAGTTTAGGGATCGAGCAGTACTTC
cdr3_aa: CASSLGIEQYF
d_call: -
v_call: TRBV27
clone_size: -
cdr3_length: 11
j_call: TRBJ2-7

cdr3_nt: TGTGCCAGCAGCCAAGACTTGGATTTTCCCTACGAGCAGTACTTC
cdr3_aa: CASSQDLDFPYEQYF
d_call: -
v_call: TRBV14
clone_size: -
cdr3_length: 15
j_call: TRBJ2-7

cdr3_nt: TGCGCCAGCAGCCCAAATTCAGGGTTCTCTGGAAACACCATATATTTT
cdr3_aa: CASSPNSGFSGNTIYF
d_call: -
v_call: TRBV4-3
clone_size: -
cdr3_length: 16
j_call: TRBJ1-3

cdr3_nt: TGTGCCAGCAGTAAGGACGGTCTCAATCAGCCCCAGCATTTT
cdr3_aa: CASSKDGLNQPQHF
d_call: -
v_call: TRBV2
clone_size: -
cdr3_length: 14
j_call: TRBJ1-5

cdr3_nt: TGTGCCAGCAGTTACCAGACAGATTACTACAAAAACATTCAGTACTTC
cdr3_aa: CASSYQTDYYKNIQYF
d_call: -
v_call: TRBV6-6
clone_size: -
cdr3_length: 16
j_call: TRBJ2-4

cdr3_nt: TGTGCCACCAGCAGAGATAGACAGGCGAACACTGAAGCTTTCTTT
cdr3_aa: CATSRDRQANTEAFF
d_call: -
v_call: TRBV15
clone_size: -
cdr3_length: 15
j_call: TRBJ1-1

cdr3_nt: TGTGCCAGCAGCTACTTGGCCCGGGGGGGAACACAGCCCCAGCATTTT
cdr3_aa: CASSYLARGGTQPQHF
d_call: -
v_call: TRBV7-2
clone_size: -
cdr3_length: 16
j_call: TRBJ1-5

cdr3_nt: TGTGCCAGCAGCCGCTCAAGGGGGCTTCCAGATACGCAGTATTTT
cdr3_aa: CASSRSRGLPDTQYF
d_call: TRBD1
v_call: TRBV3-1/TRBV3-2
clone_size: once
cdr3_length: 15
j_call: TRBJ2-3

cdr3_nt: TGTGCCAGTAGTCAGCCGGGACAGGGCAATAATTCACCCCTCCACTTT
cdr3_aa: CASSQPGQGNNSPLHF
d_call: TRBD1
v_call: TRBV19
clone_size: -
cdr3_length: 16
j_call: TRBJ1-6

cdr3_nt: TGTGCCAGCAGCGGAGGGACAGGGTTCGGGGAGCTGTTTTTT
cdr3_aa: CASSGGTGFGELFF
d_call: TRBD1
v_call: TRBV13
clone_size: -
cdr3_length: 14
j_call: TRBJ2-2

cdr3_nt: TGTGCCACCGGCGAGACAGGGGGATCCTACGAGCAGTACTTC
cdr3_aa: CATGETGGSYEQYF
d_call: TRBD1
v_call: TRBV19
clone_size: -
cdr3_length: 14
j_call: TRBJ2-7

cdr3_nt: TGCAGCGTTGAAGATCAGGGAGGGGCGAGTGAAGCTTTCTTT
cdr3_aa: CSVEDQGGASEAFF
d_call: -
v_call: TRBV29-1
clone_size: -
cdr3_length: 14
j_call: TRBJ1-1